The present entry profiles one T cell receptor (beta chain) with its context. Assay used: immunoSEQ multiplex PCR; TCRdb lists only in-frame clones, some missing. This repertoire shows 150,000 to 180,000 clones, roughly 84% found once; its top ten account for 7.5% to 8.5%. This sample was taken from a study of blood T cell repertoires in COVID-19. Germline lookup yields CDR1 SGDLS and CDR2 YYNGEE. The CDR3 covers 15 residues. Trimming removed 0 bases at V and 1 base at J, with 10 bases between. This TCR derives from a woman between 55 and 75 years old with COVID-19, enrolled during active disease. Sample: peripheral blood. V usage is TRBV9 and J usage is TRBJ1-1; D not resolved. The CDR3 reads CASSVGLGGNTEAFF. The CDR3 nucleotides are TGTGCCAGCAGCGTAGGACTGGGAGGGAACACTGAAGCTTTCTTT. Using reference TRBV9 and TRBJ1-1 for the parts outside the CDR3, the full variable domain is DSGVTQTPKHLITATGQRVTLRCSPRSGDLSVYWYQQSLDQGLQFLIQYYNGEERAKGNILERFSAQQFPDLHSELNLSSLELGDSALYFCASSVGLGGNTEAFFGQGTRLTVV.